Each of the 10 T cell receptor beta chains below was sequenced from the same sample in a study of OX40 agonist ivuxolimab in advanced cancers. Clones were read by immunoSEQ multiplex PCR, and TCRdb kept only the in-frame ones, dropping some. The profile shows about 46,000 clones, around 91% of them singletons. The specimen was CD4+ or CD8+ T cells sorted from blood, collected in a trial of the OX40 agonist ivuxolimab. The receptors derive from an adult with an advanced solid tumor such as melanoma, head and neck, liver or kidney cancer.

V gene TRBV6-1 combines with J gene TRBJ2-7; D gene ambiguous. CDR1 MNHNS and CDR2 SASEGT come from the germline V gene. The CDR3 consists of 13 residues. V was clipped by 0 bases and J by 7 bases, with 10 bases between them. CDR3 DNA: TGTGCCAGCAGTGAAGCCGGTTCATATGAGCAGTACTTC. Its translation is CASSEAGSYEQYF.

This clone was found once. The V and J genes are TRBV28 and TRBJ2-1; possible D gene TRBD2, 6 bases. The V and J ends lost 3 bases and 7 bases respectively, with 16 bases between them. CDR3 length equals 15 residues. Germline CDR1 is MDHEN and CDR2 is SYDVKM. CDR3 region: CASSFPLASGNEQFF. CDR3 in DNA: TGTGCCAGCAGTTTCCCCCTAGCAAGCGGGAATGAGCAGTTCTTC.

V and J are TRBV6-1 and TRBJ1-5; D is unclear. Germline V CDR1 and CDR2: MNHNS, SASEGT. CDR3 length equals 14 residues. V was shortened by 8 bases and J by 2 bases, with 13 bases between the two germline ends. This chain's CDR3 is CASGIRSGNQPQHF. DNA for the CDR3: TGTGCCAGCGGGATCAGGTCGGGCAATCAGCCCCAGCATTTT.

The gene calls are TRBV4-1 and TRBJ1-1, with D tentatively TRBD1 (5 bases). The CDR3 is 15 amino acids. V shed 1 base and J shed 1 base, with 10 bases lying between them. From germline, CDR1 is MGHRA and CDR2 YSYEKL. The CDR3 region is CASSQVTGTNTEAFF. CDR3 DNA: TGCGCCAGCAGCCAAGTAACAGGAACGAACACTGAAGCTTTCTTT.

The chain uses TRBV9 and TRBJ2-5, with 9 bases fitting TRBD2. Germline-derived CDR1 and CDR2 are SGDLS and YYNGEE. The CDR3 spans 17 residues. The V segment lost 3 bases and the J segment 5 bases; nucleotides outside the gene matches: 14. CDR3 DNA: TGTGCCAGCAGCGCTGGCGGGGGGGCCCCCGCTTTGGAGACCCAGTACTTC. Translation gives CASSAGGGAPALETQYF.

The chain carries TRBV6-5 and TRBJ2-7; weak D call: TRBD2 (5 bases). Per the germline V gene, CDR1 is MNHEY and CDR2 is SVGAGI. Trimming removed 5 bases from V and 1 base from J, with 9 bases in between. This CDR3 is built from 13 residues. The CDR3 sequence: CASSPDYSYEQYF. The CDR3 nucleotides are TGTGCCAGCAGTCCCGACTATTCCTACGAGCAGTACTTC.

The rearrangement links TRBV2 to TRBJ1-1, with 7 bases matching TRBD1. There are 15 residues in the CDR3. With V trimmed by 6 bases and J by 6 bases, 13 bases remained unmatched. Per germline, CDR1 SNHLY and CDR2 FYNNEI. The CDR3: CASRVQAGGVAEAFF. CDR3 coding DNA: TGTGCCAGCAGAGTCCAGGCAGGGGGAGTCGCTGAAGCTTTCTTT.

This chain uses TRBV11-3 with TRBJ1-1, with a possible D match to TRBD1 (6 bases). Trimming stripped 5 bases from V and 1 base from J, with 11 bases between. This CDR3 has 14 residues. Germline values: CDR1 SGHNT, CDR2 YENEEA. In DNA form, the CDR3 reads TGTGCCAGCAGCCACAGGGACGAGAACACTGAAGCTTTCTTT. This encodes CASSHRDENTEAFF.

The chain employs TRBV15 and TRBJ1-2; D perhaps matches TRBD1 (6 bases). Looked up from germline, CDR1 is LNHNV and CDR2 is YYDKDF (reference sequence). Trimming removed 0 bases at V and 3 bases at J, with 14 bases between. The CDR3 is 16 residues long. This CDR3 reads CATSRDLGQSYYGYTF. Written as DNA, the CDR3 is TGTGCCACCAGCAGAGATCTAGGACAGAGCTACTATGGCTACACCTTC. Full variable domain (missing parts from reference TRBV15 and TRBJ1-2): DAMVIQNPRYQVTQFGKPVTLSCSQTLNHNVMYWYQQKSSQAPKLLFHYYDKDFNNEADTPDNFQSRRPNTSFCFLDIRSPGLGDTAMYLCATSRDLGQSYYGYTFGSGTRLTVV.

This chain uses TRBV2 with TRBJ1-2; 10 bases align to TRBD1. Germline-derived CDR1 and CDR2 are SNHLY and FYNNEI. This CDR3 has 13 amino acids. V gave up 10 bases and J gave up 5 bases; unmatched junction bases: 7. The chain's CDR3 is CAISDRGEYGYTF. CDR3 DNA: TGTGCCATTTCGGACAGGGGGGAATATGGCTACACCTTC.